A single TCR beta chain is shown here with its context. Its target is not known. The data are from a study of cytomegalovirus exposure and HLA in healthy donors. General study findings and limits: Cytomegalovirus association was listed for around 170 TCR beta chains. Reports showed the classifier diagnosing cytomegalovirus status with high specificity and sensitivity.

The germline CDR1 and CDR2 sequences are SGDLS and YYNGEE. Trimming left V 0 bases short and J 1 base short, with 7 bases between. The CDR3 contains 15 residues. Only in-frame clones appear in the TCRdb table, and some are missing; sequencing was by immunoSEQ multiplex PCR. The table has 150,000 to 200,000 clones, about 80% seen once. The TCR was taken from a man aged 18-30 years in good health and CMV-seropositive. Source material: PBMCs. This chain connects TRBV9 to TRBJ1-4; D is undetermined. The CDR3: CASSVVGGTNEKLFF. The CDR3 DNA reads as TGTGCCAGCAGCGTAGTAGGCGGAACTAATGAAAAACTGTTTTTT.